A single TCR beta chain is shown here with its context. The antigen it recognizes is unknown. Read sequence stops 3 residues before the CDR3 end, and the germline J gene provides the missing end. The immunoSEQ assay used multiplex PCR to amplify TCR beta CDR3 regions from an average of roughly 1.2 ug of genomic DNA per sample. Primer bias was corrected in the assay by using a complete synthetic TCR repertoire to establish an amplification baseline. The amplicons were sequenced using the Illumina platform. In the paper's pipeline: Sequences were error-corrected by clustering with frequency ratios and a modified nearest-neighbor algorithm and were then analyzed in the immunoSEQ Analyzer with IMGT gene definitions. At each rarefaction depth, TCR richness and evenness were averaged across 20 rarefaction repeats, and samples with fewer sequences than that depth were excluded. Wilcoxon rank sum tests with FDR correction were used to compare V, D and J gene relative abundances between the groups. An intraclass correlation of roughly 96% for TCR richness and an average of roughly 76% across some 69 gene segments were obtained from the blinded duplicates. TCRdb retrieved this table from immuneACCESS and kept in-frame rearrangements only. Not all clones are present; in checked studies, unresolved V genes account for under half, and no reason is known for the remainder. Clonal size and the V and J genes are those of that table, whereas D and trimming came from the DNA. The table of this sample itemizes about 39,000 clones. Of the sample, about 5.8% falls within the top ten clones.

This entry belongs to a study of T cells in women clearing cervical HPV infection listed by TCRdb under 2018. The study in broad terms: Cases were some 24 women with histologically confirmed HPV16-related CIN3 or worse, including a couple of invasive cancers. The roughly 23 controls were women who cleared a single incident HPV16 infection within 12 months without developing precancer or cancer. Case blood was taken at the visit when the lesion was first identified, whereas control blood was taken when infection was no longer detected. For cases, a median interval of approximately 140 days, with an interquartile range of about 90 to 210 days, was observed between lesion detection and blood sampling. Since only a few of the women had HLA typing available, the possibility that HLA type was acting as a confounder could not be ruled out. Nested within Costa Rica's Guanacaste HPV Natural History Study, an exploratory proof-of-principle case-control study compared TCR repertoires across cervical HPV16 outcomes. Cases and controls were matched on year of sample collection and on age within five years. Median age was about 30 years in cases versus roughly 40 in controls, and baseline characteristics did not differ significantly. The parent cohort enrolled 10,000 to 13,000 women aged 18 or older in Guanacaste, Costa Rica, during about 1992 to 1994 and followed them for about 7 years. Quality controls consisted of five blinded duplicates per group, for a total of roughly 60 samples made up of roughly 50 participants and ten or so replicates.

What the study reported, not specific to this receptor: TRBV6-7 relative abundance was lower in cases than in controls (0.11% versus 0.16%; Bonferroni P = 0.0008). TCR repertoire richness was significantly higher in CIN3+ cases than in controls across sequencing depths, while evenness did not differ. Because the number of T cells per sample was unknown, the richness differences could reflect varying T-cell content rather than repertoire biology. Whether associations preceded infection or resulted from infection could not be shown with the cross-sectional design, and effector/memory subsets and HPV-specific T cells were not isolated. Random forest classifiers combining richness and V gene abundances distinguished cases from controls with an estimated AUC of more than 0.8.

Every participant had a single incident cervical HPV16 infection, and prevalent HPV16 infections were excluded. Cervical HPV DNA was detected by MY09/MY11 PCR, and genotyping was performed by dot-blot hybridization. Approximately 16 mL of heparinized blood were centrifuged, and the buffy coat was aliquoted, frozen at -30°C, then stored at -80°C. QIAGEN kits were used to extract genomic DNA from the buffy coat specimens. The cysteine opens and the phenylalanine closes a CDR3 of 14 amino acids. The DNA shown is the part of the CDR3 that was read: 33 bases, in frame from base 1. Compared with germline, V lacks 4 bases and J lacks 4 bases; bases without a gene match: 2.

This clonotype originated in a woman between 18 and 69 years old with a cervical HPV16 infection that either progressed to CIN3+ or cleared (not recorded which). Source material: blood buffy coat. Rearrangement joined TRBV12-3 or TRBV12-4 to TRBJ2-3; 10 central nucleotides agree with TRBD2. The CDR3 reads as follows: CASSSSGSADTQYF. The part of the CDR3 DNA that was read is TGTGCCAGCAGTTCTAGCGGGAGCGCAGATACG.